Listed below are T cell receptor beta chains from one sample, sequenced in a study of T cell responses to AZD1222 COVID-19 vaccine. The table came from immunoSEQ multiplex PCR; TCRdb's copy has only in-frame clones and leaves some out. The sample shows 95,000 to 150,000 clones, about nine tenths of them seen only once. The sample here was peripheral blood, taken on day 0 of AZD1222 vaccination. These receptor sequences come from an adult in good health. Both conserved end residues are part of each CDR3.

v_call: TRBV12-1; j_call: TRBJ2-1; cdr3_aa: CASSFEGQRTIYNEQFF
v_call: TRBV27; j_call: TRBJ2-5; cdr3_aa: CASSSLRDRKETQYF
v_call: TRBV19; j_call: TRBJ2-7; cdr3_aa: CASSRGPPEGYEQYF
v_call: TRBV30; j_call: TRBJ2-7; cdr3_aa: CAWSSAYEQYF
v_call: TRBV6-5; j_call: TRBJ1-4; cdr3_aa: CASSRGRNNEKLFF
v_call: TRBV5-5; j_call: TRBJ1-1; cdr3_aa: CASSLGGNTEAFF
v_call: TRBV5-1; j_call: TRBJ1-4; cdr3_aa: CASSTTPVNEKLFF
v_call: TRBV10-3; j_call: TRBJ1-2; cdr3_aa: CAIREGDRGYTF
v_call: TRBV7-9; j_call: TRBJ1-2; cdr3_aa: CASSLPSPFLSGYTF
v_call: TRBV6-1; j_call: TRBJ1-6; cdr3_aa: CASSEAPGLSPLHF
v_call: TRBV27; j_call: TRBJ1-2; cdr3_aa: CASSFRGSNYGYTF
v_call: TRBV12-3/TRBV12-4; j_call: TRBJ2-7; cdr3_aa: CASTKRASYEQYF
v_call: TRBV21-1; j_call: TRBJ2-5; cdr3_aa: CASSKGGQGLGETQYF
v_call: TRBV16; j_call: TRBJ1-6; cdr3_aa: CASSQSGGGQSPLHF
v_call: TRBV6-1; j_call: TRBJ2-7; cdr3_aa: CASSEEGGYEQYF
v_call: TRBV19; j_call: TRBJ1-2; cdr3_aa: CASSIDRSPGYTF
v_call: TRBV14; j_call: TRBJ2-1; cdr3_aa: CASSQDPGDSYNEQFF
v_call: TRBV19; j_call: TRBJ2-7; cdr3_aa: CASSKGGFYEQYF
v_call: TRBV7-2; j_call: TRBJ2-7; cdr3_aa: CASSSAGLTYYEQYF
v_call: TRBV5-4; j_call: TRBJ2-7; cdr3_aa: CASSSGGGEQYF
v_call: TRBV5-1; j_call: TRBJ2-7; cdr3_aa: CASSATSGGNEQYF
v_call: TRBV18; j_call: TRBJ1-1; cdr3_aa: CASSQGLNLNTEAFF
v_call: TRBV3-1/TRBV3-2; j_call: TRBJ2-2; cdr3_aa: CASSQAVLGPNTGELFF
v_call: TRBV6-5; j_call: TRBJ1-1; cdr3_aa: CASSYSRTGNTEAFF
v_call: TRBV27; j_call: TRBJ2-7; cdr3_aa: CASSPPKRQLYEQYF
v_call: TRBV2; j_call: TRBJ2-5; cdr3_aa: CASSDLSGGETQYF
v_call: TRBV5-8; j_call: TRBJ2-5; cdr3_aa: CASSLIAGGGTGTQYF
v_call: TRBV5-6; j_call: TRBJ2-1; cdr3_aa: CASSLGTSGGPAYNEQFF
v_call: TRBV11-2; j_call: TRBJ1-1; cdr3_aa: CASSLMVRDIHAFF
v_call: TRBV6-2/TRBV6-3; j_call: TRBJ1-2; cdr3_aa: CASSPTGEYGYTF
v_call: TRBV18; j_call: TRBJ1-3; cdr3_aa: CASCPTTGAGNTIYF
v_call: TRBV12-3/TRBV12-4; j_call: TRBJ2-1; cdr3_aa: CASSFGQGKVFF
v_call: TRBV30; j_call: TRBJ2-1; cdr3_aa: CAWRAAGASNEQFF
v_call: TRBV7-9; j_call: TRBJ2-7; cdr3_aa: CASSTGRYEQYF
v_call: TRBV28; j_call: TRBJ2-7; cdr3_aa: CASSLLYEQYF
v_call: TRBV11-1; j_call: TRBJ2-1; cdr3_aa: CASSLDDQQFF
v_call: TRBV30; j_call: TRBJ1-5; cdr3_aa: CAWTRALSNQPQHF
v_call: TRBV11-3; j_call: TRBJ2-2; cdr3_aa: CASSHPGLATGELFF
v_call: TRBV5-1; j_call: TRBJ1-3; cdr3_aa: CASSPGTASSGNTIYF